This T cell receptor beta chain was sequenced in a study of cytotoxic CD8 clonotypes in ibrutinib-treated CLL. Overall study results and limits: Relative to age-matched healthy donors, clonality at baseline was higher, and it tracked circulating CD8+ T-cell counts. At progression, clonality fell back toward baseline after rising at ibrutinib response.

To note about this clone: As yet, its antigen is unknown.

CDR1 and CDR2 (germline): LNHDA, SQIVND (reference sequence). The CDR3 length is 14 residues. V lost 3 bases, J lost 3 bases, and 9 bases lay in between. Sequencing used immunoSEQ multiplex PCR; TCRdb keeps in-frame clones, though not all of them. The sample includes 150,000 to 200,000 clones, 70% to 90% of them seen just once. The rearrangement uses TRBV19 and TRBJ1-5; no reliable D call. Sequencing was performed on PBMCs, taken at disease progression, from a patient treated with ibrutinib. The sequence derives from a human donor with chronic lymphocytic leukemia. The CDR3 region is CASSIRQNNQPQHF. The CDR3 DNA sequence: TGTGCCAGTAGTATCCGGCAGAACAATCAGCCCCAGCATTTT.